Sequencing of this TCR beta chain was carried out in a study of cytomegalovirus exposure and HLA in healthy donors (dated by TCRdb to about 2017). Background for the entire study: In an earlier analysis of fewer than 750 of the donors, less than 350 Gb of sequence data and 100 million or so unique TCR beta sequences from 180 million or so T cells were reported. An early release covering 500 to 750 HLA-typed donors comprised 300 to 350 gigabases of sequencing data and roughly 85 million unique TCR sequences. Among the roughly 390 genotyped donors, around 79% belonged to the genetic ancestry cluster associated with self-reported Caucasian donors. The aim of the study was to test whether cataloging public T cell receptors could identify signatures of past pathogen exposure. The study profiled the T cell repertoires of 666 subjects by immunosequencing and related them to cytomegalovirus serostatus. A separate validation cohort of over a hundred different subjects was used in addition to the roughly 640-subject first cohort. To predict cytomegalovirus infection status, the study combined high-throughput TCR immunosequencing, statistical association of individual TCRs with disease status, and machine learning. In a later analysis, previously published TCR beta repertoires from hundreds of donors were re-analyzed and high-resolution HLA genotyping was added so that TCR occurrence patterns could be studied. In the later analysis, no new phenotypic data were used to find candidate immune exposures; instead, reliance was placed on TCR beta sequences and their occurrence across donors. An earlier analysis of 500 to 750 of the donors applied high-throughput TCR beta sequencing to assess whether each TCR beta V gene segment acted as functional or pseudogenic. Donor age, sex, ethnicity and CMV serostatus were compiled alongside the repertoire data. In a later genetic analysis, genome-wide SNP genotypes for about 55% of the roughly 670 donors were used, and that subset was treated as a discovery cohort. Every repertoire in the discovery cohort had been generated on one and the same sequencing platform. Class I and class II HLA loci were covered by the typing at four-digit resolution. Typing coverage varied by locus: roughly 629-640 donors for A, B, C, DRB1 and DQB1; more than 500 for DQA1; over 600 for DPA1; 450 to 480 for DPB1. Roughly five DR-DQ haplotypes were handled as single units for association and clustering because linkage in the cohort was strong. On average, around 200,000 unique TCR beta nucleotide sequences were sequenced per donor among a few hundred genotyped donors of the cohort, with around 19% of those sequences being non-productive.

At the junction V is shortened by 0 bases and J by 6 bases, with 9 bases in between. From a lookup of the germline V gene, CDR1 and CDR2 are MGHRA and YSYEKL. The CDR3 spans 15 residues, from the cysteine through the phenylalanine. Only the CDR3 region is kept as DNA, spanning 45 bases read in frame from base 1. The cohort consisted of some 730 healthy bone marrow donors. At the time of sampling, every cohort member was nominally healthy, though immune exposures that went unrecorded were likely present. The donor tested CMV seronegative, placing the donor among the 300 to 450 seronegative members of the cohort. A peripheral blood sample was collected from each donor, and TCR beta sequencing was performed on peripheral blood mononuclear cells. The Qiagen DNeasy Blood Extraction Kit was used to extract genomic DNA from the blood cell samples. Study-wide findings and limitations: In a later genetic analysis, a missense DCLRE1C variant was associated with V-gene and J-gene trimming of TCR beta chains, and the association was replicated in an independent cohort. It was suggested by the authors that the approach could potentially be generalized to other disease states and immunological phenotypes. In vitro tests confirmed that three of the cytomegalovirus-associated TCR beta chains recognize cytomegalovirus antigens. Because counts were too low, about 15 rarely observed V segments, including chromosome 9 orphons, were left out of the earlier analysis of 500 to 650 of the donors. The study listed 164 TCR beta chains as associated with cytomegalovirus. Correlated functional status among segregating V segments might be attributable to linkage disequilibrium, but an unknown experimental factor could not be ruled out. Several of the top co-occurrence clusters appeared to be linked to parvovirus B19, influenza, CMV and Epstein-Barr virus, according to a later analysis. Because HLA typing was missing for some donors at each locus, association tests included only the typed subset. Sequencing depth was assumed to be roughly uniform across donors in the presence/absence analyses, though that assumption may not hold. CMV serostatus was the only immune exposure information available for the cohort. Some IMGT-functional V segments, including TRBV6-2 and TRBV6-3, could not be told apart with the 87-base-pair reads, so those segments were excluded. According to a later analysis, most CMV-associated TCR beta chains appeared to be HLA-restricted, and the HLA associations seemed to be driven largely by CMV exposure. In a later analysis, HLA-associated TCR beta chains were found to be more clonally expanded and to have lower generation probabilities than equally common non-associated chains. When HLA alleles, especially DR and DQ, strongly co-occurred, attributing TCR associations to individual alleles was difficult. A later analysis associated about 17,000 TCR beta sequences with specific HLA alleles at a false discovery rate of 0.05. A cluster of highly shared sequence variants was judged likely to represent a technical artifact of the sequencing pipeline. A further reported finding was that TCR beta sequences accurately predicted the HLA-A and HLA-B alleles for most subjects in the first cohort. Cytomegalovirus status was reported to be diagnosed by the classifier with high specificity and sensitivity in both the original and validation cohorts. In a later analysis, TCR association rates were found to vary across HLA loci, with the most associated TCRs seen for DRB1 alleles and the fewest for HLA-C alleles. According to a later genetic analysis, donors in an Asian-associated ancestry cluster had fewer N-insertions in productive TCRs than the approximately 700-donor mean. The cohort was sequenced for TCR beta chains only, and without alpha or paired-chain data the features that could be detected were limited. An earlier analysis of 587 of the donors showed that most TCR beta V segments appeared in productive rearrangements either about 90% or about 30% of the time, which broadly matched IMGT annotations. Most TCR sequences were observed very rarely across donors, whereas some public TCRs were present in many individuals.

Libraries were prepared through the immunoSEQ multiplex PCR assay. The multiplex PCR relied on a mix of 60 forward primers for TCR Vbeta segments and 13 reverse primers for TCR Jbeta segments. The CDR3 region of rearranged TCR beta genes was amplified from genomic DNA with a multiplex PCR assay. On the Illumina HiSeq System, the amplified TCR beta libraries were sequenced as 87-base-pair reads. As for the original processing: A later analysis tallied some 79 million unique TCR beta chains across the 666 repertoires, and about 12 million of those chains were shared by two or more donors. Raw reads were error-corrected and collapsed into unique sequences with a nearest-neighbor algorithm that merged closely related sequences to remove PCR and sequencing errors. Alignment of CDR3 sequences to IMGT reference sequences was used to assign V, D and J gene segments. Each retained sequence needed at least a six-nucleotide match to both a V gene segment and a J gene segment. A rearrangement was called productive if the CDR3 had no stop codons and remained in frame with V and J, and every other rearrangement was called non-productive. CDR3 was defined by IMGT convention, running from the second conserved V-encoded cysteine to the conserved J-encoded phenylalanine. The earlier analysis of approximately 590 of the donors excluded any sequence lacking an unambiguous match to a single V gene segment. An earlier analysis of several hundred of the donors classified V segments as functional when productive rearrangements were above 56.7% and as segregating when the standard deviation between donors was above 5%. A statistical classification framework was developed to diagnose cytomegalovirus status using the catalog of TCR beta chain sequences. V and J gene assignment, in a later analysis, came from comparing TCR nucleotide sequences with IMGT/GENE-DB human TR gene sequences. A later analysis assigned CDR3 sequences and most-parsimonious VDJ recombination scenarios with the TCRdist pipeline. In a later analysis, every TCR beta chain was defined by the combination of its CDR3 amino acid sequence and its V-gene family, and reads without a unique V-gene family were dropped. As a way to deal with suspected cross-contamination and a sequencing artifact, a later analysis dropped nearly 600 nucleotide sequences that were highly shared and had low generation probability. A later analysis calculated a clonal expansion index for each public chain from normalized within-repertoire ranks of inferred template counts. In a later analysis, generation probabilities were computed using a VDJ recombination model fitted to out-of-frame rearrangements, and the results were checked against IGoR. A later analysis scored TCR-TCR, TCR-HLA and TCR-CMV co-occurrence with hypergeometric tests, applying a repertoire-size bias correction to TCR pairs. In a later analysis, false discovery rates were estimated by permuting HLA or CMV assignments 20 times. In a later analysis, co-occurring TCRs were grouped with DBSCAN, and TCRdist sequence similarity was added when clustering was performed within HLA-allele-positive subsets. Repertoires with fewer than 30,000 or more than 120,000 public chains were left out of co-occurrence clustering, as were roughly five repertoires with anomalous nucleotide sharing. The table was pulled from immuneACCESS by TCRdb, which kept in-frame rearrangements only. Such tables lose some clones; where checked, under half of the loss comes from unresolved V genes, and the rest has no known cause. That table furnishes V, J and clone size, whereas the DNA furnished D and trimming. The table for this sample lists tens of thousands of clones; roughly 80% of them were counted only once. The ten most abundant clones make up approximately 2.8% of the sample.

Comment on this clone: No cognate antigen has been identified for it. Base quality data are lacking; no much larger clone is found one base away.

The sequence came from a man aged 25 to 40 in good health and CMV-seronegative. Rearrangement joined TRBV4-1 to TRBJ1-6, with the D segment identity uncertain. The specimen sequenced was PBMCs. The CDR3 amino acid sequence is: CASSQEPGINSPLHF. The bases read TGCGCCAGCAGCCAAGAACCAGGAATTAATTCACCCCTCCACTTT.